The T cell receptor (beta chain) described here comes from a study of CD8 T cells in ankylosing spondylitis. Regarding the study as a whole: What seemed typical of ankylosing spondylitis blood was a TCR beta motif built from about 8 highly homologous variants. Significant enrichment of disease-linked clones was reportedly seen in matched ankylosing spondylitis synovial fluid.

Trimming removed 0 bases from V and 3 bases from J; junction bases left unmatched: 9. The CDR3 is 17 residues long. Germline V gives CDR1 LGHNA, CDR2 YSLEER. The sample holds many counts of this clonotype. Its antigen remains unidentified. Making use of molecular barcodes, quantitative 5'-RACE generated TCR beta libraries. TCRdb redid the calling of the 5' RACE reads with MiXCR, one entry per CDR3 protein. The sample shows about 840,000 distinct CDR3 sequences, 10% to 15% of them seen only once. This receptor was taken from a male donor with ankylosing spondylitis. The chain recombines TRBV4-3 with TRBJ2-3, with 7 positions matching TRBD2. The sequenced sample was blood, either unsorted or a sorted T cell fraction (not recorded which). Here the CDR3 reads CASSQEGSSGRTDTQYF. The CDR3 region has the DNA TGCGCCAGCAGCCAAGAGGGGTCTAGCGGCCGTACAGATACGCAGTATTTT.